A selection of T cell receptor beta chains follows, all from one sample in a study of identical twins. MiXCR, run by TCRdb on the 5' RACE reads, gives a single entry per CDR3 protein. The sample contains about 220,000 distinct CDR3 sequences, around 9.6% of which appear only once. Sequences were obtained from memory (CD45RO+) T cells sorted from blood. Receptors originate from a woman between 18 and 29 years old in good health. Each CDR3 is given with its conserved first and last residue. The order of the fields is J gene, V gene, D gene, clone size, CDR3 protein, CDR3 DNA. The D gene is left open where the match is weak. Clone sizes are given selectively: once, few, many, or a class where the clone is expanded.

TRBJ2-2 TRBV10-3 - - CAISSKTGASWPGELFF TGTGCCATCAGTAGCAAGACGGGGGCCTCCTGGCCCGGGGAGCTGTTTTTT
TRBJ1-4 TRBV7-9 - - CASSARRATNEKLFF TGTGCCAGCAGCGCCCGGCGAGCAACTAATGAAAAACTGTTTTTT
TRBJ1-2 TRBV6-1 TRBD1 many CASSKRTGRHYGYTF TGTGCCAGCAGTAAAAGGACAGGGCGGCACTATGGCTACACCTTC
TRBJ2-2 TRBV6-1 TRBD2 - CAVSRGGTTTGELFF TGTGCCGTGTCTCGGGGGGGCACGACCACCGGGGAGCTGTTTTTT
TRBJ2-7 TRBV5-1 TRBD1 - CASSRQGQEDEQYF TGCGCCAGCAGTCGACAGGGGCAGGAAGACGAGCAGTACTTC
TRBJ2-3 TRBV2 - - CASRRQGHPTDTQYF TGTGCCAGCAGGCGGCAGGGCCATCCCACAGATACGCAGTATTTT
TRBJ2-3 TRBV7-3 - few CASSRNEGGTQYF TGTGCCAGCAGCCGAAACGAGGGGGGAACGCAGTATTTT
TRBJ2-3 TRBV20-1 TRBD1 few CSARARTGGRTDTQYF TGCAGTGCTAGGGCTAGGACAGGGGGGAGAACAGATACGCAGTATTTT
TRBJ2-7 TRBV20-1 TRBD1 many CSADTGEGSYEQYF TGCAGTGCTGATACAGGGGAAGGGTCCTACGAGCAGTACTTC
TRBJ2-3 TRBV10-1 - many CASSPTLGGADTQYF TGCGCCAGCAGTCCCACTCTAGGGGGGGCGGATACGCAGTATTTT
TRBJ2-1 TRBV9 TRBD2 - CASSTPGLAGVSSYEQFF TGTGCCAGCAGCACCCCGGGACTAGCGGGAGTCTCGTCCTATGAGCAGTTCTTC
TRBJ1-2 TRBV2 TRBD1 - CASSDDRVLSGYTF TGTGCCAGCAGTGATGACAGGGTACTCTCTGGCTACACCTTC
TRBJ2-2 TRBV4-3 - few CASSQDGGRHTGELFF TGCGCCAGCAGCCAAGATGGGGGTCGGCACACCGGGGAGCTGTTTTTT
TRBJ2-7 TRBV4-1 - - CASSKQGGYEQYF TGCGCCAGCAGCAAACAGGGAGGCTACGAGCAGTACTTC
TRBJ1-5 TRBV15 TRBD1 many CATSGPQGLPQHF TGTGCCACCAGCGGTCCACAGGGGCTGCCCCAGCATTTT
TRBJ2-5 TRBV7-9 TRBD2 - CASSLAIGLAVETQYF TGTGCCAGCAGCTTAGCGATCGGACTAGCGGTGGAGACCCAGTACTTC
TRBJ2-5 TRBV7-9 - - CASSPGVKGTQYF TGTGCCAGCAGCCCAGGGGTCAAAGGGACCCAGTACTTC
TRBJ2-1 TRBV19 - few CASSAQRGDKFF TGTGCCAGTAGCGCACAGAGGGGGGATAAGTTCTTC
TRBJ2-1 TRBV5-6 TRBD2 few CASSYGLAGNEQFF TGTGCCAGCAGCTACGGACTAGCGGGTAATGAGCAGTTCTTC
TRBJ2-1 TRBV11-2 - - CASSPMGHVDTEQFF TGTGCCAGCAGCCCCATGGGACACGTAGACACTGAGCAGTTCTTC
TRBJ2-7 TRBV7-3 TRBD1 - CAIPGQGDEQYF TGTGCCATTCCGGGACAGGGCGACGAGCAGTACTTC
TRBJ2-7 TRBV29-1 - - CSVCLGPYLEQYF TGCAGCGTTTGTCTAGGGCCCTACTTAGAGCAGTACTTC
TRBJ1-2 TRBV7-9 - few CASSLQDLHGYTF TGTGCCAGCAGCTTACAGGACCTTCATGGCTACACCTTC
TRBJ1-2 TRBV7-2 - few CASSFRGVGYGYTF TGTGCCAGCAGCTTTCGCGGGGTGGGTTATGGCTACACCTTC
TRBJ1-2 TRBV7-2 TRBD1 many CASSLRTGIQDYGYTF TGTGCCAGCAGCCTCCGGACAGGGATACAGGACTATGGCTACACCTTC
TRBJ2-1 TRBV7-2 - - CASSLWRGASGEQFF TGTGCCAGCAGCTTGTGGCGGGGAGCCTCGGGTGAGCAGTTCTTC
TRBJ1-2 TRBV20-1 - few CSARKTEFYGYTF TGCAGTGCTAGGAAGACAGAATTCTATGGCTACACCTTC
TRBJ1-2 TRBV6-1 TRBD1 few CASNTLTGAGYTF TGTGCCAGCAACACATTAACAGGGGCTGGCTACACCTTC
TRBJ1-1 TRBV25-1 - - CASSEQWNTEAFF TGTGCCAGCAGTGAACAATGGAACACTGAAGCTTTCTTT
TRBJ2-7 TRBV7-9 - few CASSMTRYEQYF TGTGCCAGCAGCATGACAAGGTACGAGCAGTACTTC